The present TCR beta chain was sequenced within a study of identical twins. The sample holds a few counts of this clonotype. Its antigen is still unknown. There were only healthy Caucasians among the donors. CDR3 size: 16 residues. Looked up from germline, CDR1 is LGHDT and CDR2 is YNNKEL (reference sequence). The V and J ends lost 0 bases and 3 bases, in that order; junction bases with no gene match: 4. Study results and caveats: Compared with unrelated sharing, twin-shared out-of-frame alpha sequences had more low-probability sequences. Within monozygotic twins, out-of-frame TCR alpha sharing was underestimated by the models.

A universal primer site was incorporated via template switching, and the cDNA contained unique molecular identifiers. TCRdb re-called the 5' RACE reads with MiXCR, one entry per CDR3 protein. The repertoire holds 640,000 or so distinct CDR3 sequences, around 6% seen once, with under 2% in the top ten. The sequence derives from a man aged 18 to 29 in good health. The chain recombines TRBV3-1 with TRBJ2-5; 10 nucleotides align to TRBD1. What was sequenced was naive T cells sorted from blood. DNA of the CDR3: TGTGCCAGCAGCCAAGATCAAGGGACAGGGGAAGAGACCCAGTACTTC. It yields the protein CASSQDQGTGEETQYF.